These T cell receptor beta chains were read from a single sample in a study of blood T cell repertoires in COVID-19. Some clones are missing from TCRdb's copy, which holds only in-frame ones; the method was immunoSEQ multiplex PCR. The sample lists over 85,000 clones; around nine tenths were seen once. The specimen was peripheral blood. Source of these receptors: a woman in her 70s with acute or convalescent COVID-19. The CDR3 runs from the conserved cysteine through the conserved F or W. The D gene is left open where the match is weak. Not every row has a clone size; where given, it reads once, few, many or a size class.

>NA|TRBV5-1|TRBD2|18|TRBJ2-7
CASSLGSSGGAGRTEQYF
TGCGCCAGCAGCTTGGGAAGTAGCGGGGGGGCCGGTCGTACCGAGCAGTACTTC
>NA|TRBV6-5|TRBD1|15|TRBJ1-2
CASRPAGTGIYGYTF
TGTGCCAGCAGACCCGCCGGGACAGGGATCTATGGCTACACCTTC
>once|TRBV28|TRBD2|14|TRBJ2-7
CASRITSGKYEQYF
TGTGCCAGCAGGATCACTAGCGGAAAATACGAGCAGTACTTC
>NA|TRBV7-9|NA|17|TRBJ1-4
CASSLPQGWPDNEKLFF
TGTGCCAGCAGCTTACCCCAGGGGTGGCCGGATAATGAAAAACTGTTTTTT
>NA|TRBV7-2|TRBD2|16|TRBJ2-5
CASSLFGTSGRETQYF
TGTGCCAGCAGCTTATTCGGGACTAGCGGGCGAGAGACCCAGTACTTC
>NA|TRBV5-1|TRBD1|19|TRBJ2-7
CASSSPGQGDLMYHYEQYF
TGCGCCAGCAGCTCCCCGGGACAGGGGGACCTAATGTATCATTACGAGCAGTACTTC
>once|TRBV5-4|NA|14|TRBJ1-2
CASSHSQANYGYTF
TGTGCCAGCAGTCATTCGCAGGCTAACTATGGCTACACCTTC
>NA|TRBV9|NA|14|TRBJ1-1
CASSASGGATEAFF
TGTGCCAGCAGCGCAAGTGGGGGGGCCACTGAAGCTTTCTTT
>NA|TRBV19|NA|15|TRBJ1-5
CASRGAFSNNQPQHF
TGTGCCAGTAGGGGGGCGTTCAGTAACAATCAGCCCCAGCATTTT
>once|TRBV11-2|TRBD1|16|TRBJ1-2
CASSLVPGTGSYGYTF
TGTGCCAGCAGCCTTGTCCCTGGGACAGGGTCCTATGGCTACACCTTC
>NA|TRBV5-1|NA|16|TRBJ2-3
CASTGGRQGRPDTQYF
TGCGCCAGCACTGGAGGGAGGCAGGGTCGCCCAGATACGCAGTATTTT
>NA|TRBV27|TRBD1|14|TRBJ2-7
CASSMDRGRYEQYF
TGTGCCAGCAGTATGGACAGGGGCAGGTACGAGCAGTACTTC
>once|TRBV7-9|NA|14|TRBJ2-5
CASSQTSSRETQYF
TGTGCCAGCAGCCAGACTAGTTCTCGAGAGACCCAGTACTTC
>NA|TRBV6-2/TRBV6-3|TRBD1|14|TRBJ1-2
CASSYRDRGYGYTF
TGTGCCAGCAGTTACAGGGACAGGGGCTATGGCTACACCTTC
>NA|TRBV6-5|NA|13|TRBJ1-1
CASSSGGHTEAFF
TGTGCCAGCAGTTCCGGGGGGCACACTGAAGCTTTCTTT
>NA|TRBV5-1|NA|15|TRBJ1-5
CASSPGVGMVQPQHF
TGCGCCAGCAGCCCCGGGGTGGGTATGGTTCAGCCCCAGCATTTT
>NA|TRBV7-9|NA|15|TRBJ2-5
CASSMGQAGPETQYF
TGTGCCAGCAGTATGGGGCAGGCCGGCCCTGAGACCCAGTACTTC
>NA|TRBV6-1|NA|15|TRBJ1-6
CASSEGQVYNSPLHF
TGTGCCAGCAGTGAAGGGCAAGTTTATAATTCACCCCTCCACTTT
>NA|TRBV28|NA|13|TRBJ1-2
CASSFRTAYGYTF
TGTGCCAGCAGTTTCCGGACAGCCTATGGCTACACCTTC
>NA|TRBV11-2|TRBD1|14|TRBJ1-5
CASSQGGAGQPQHF
TGTGCCAGCAGCCAAGGGGGCGCGGGTCAGCCCCAGCATTTT
>NA|TRBV7-8|NA|14|TRBJ2-7
CASSLVSGGLEQYF
TGTGCCAGCAGCTTAGTGTCAGGGGGGCTCGAGCAGTACTTC
>NA|TRBV28|NA|14|TRBJ2-2
CASSLGQNTGELFF
TGTGCCAGCAGTCTGGGACAGAACACCGGGGAGCTGTTTTTT
>NA|TRBV28|NA|15|TRBJ1-5
CASSPQSYSNQPQHF
TGTGCCAGCAGTCCACAGAGTTATAGCAATCAGCCCCAGCATTTT
>NA|TRBV6-5|TRBD2|14|TRBJ2-5
CASRIAGGVETQYF
TGTGCCAGCAGAATAGCGGGGGGAGTTGAGACCCAGTACTTC
>NA|TRBV19|TRBD1|17|TRBJ1-6
CASSITPRAGGVSPLHF
TGTGCCAGTAGTATAACCCCTCGGGCAGGGGGTGTTTCACCCCTCCACTTT
>few|TRBV5-4|NA|14|TRBJ2-7
CASSSGGPTYEQYF
TGTGCCAGCAGCTCGGGGGGCCCTACCTACGAGCAGTACTTC
>NA|TRBV4-2|TRBD1|14|TRBJ2-1
CASSQVGQGVEQFF
TGTGCCAGCAGCCAAGTGGGACAGGGGGTTGAGCAGTTCTTC
>NA|TRBV25-1|TRBD1|16|TRBJ1-6
CASSDIGQGRNSPLHF
TGTGCCAGCAGTGATATAGGACAGGGGCGCAATTCACCCCTCCACTTT
>NA|TRBV29-1|TRBD1|15|TRBJ2-2
CSIRGGRANTGELFF
TGCAGCATCCGAGGGGGCAGGGCGAACACCGGGGAGCTGTTTTTT
>NA|TRBV3-1/TRBV3-2|TRBD2|14|TRBJ2-5
CASSLGRGGRTQYF
TGTGCCAGCAGCCTCGGGCGGGGGGGTCGGACCCAGTACTTC
>once|TRBV30|TRBD2|13|TRBJ2-5
CAWRKAGEETQYF
TGTGCCTGGAGAAAAGCGGGGGAAGAGACCCAGTACTTC
>NA|TRBV7-9|TRBD2|16|TRBJ2-3
CASSSISGGGTDTQYF
TGTGCCAGCAGCTCCATTAGCGGGGGGGGCACAGATACGCAGTATTTT
>NA|TRBV30|TRBD1|12|TRBJ1-5
CAWDRGYQPQHF
TGTGCCTGGGACAGGGGGTATCAGCCCCAGCATTTT